The next 27 T cell receptor beta chains were all read from a single sample in a study of T cells in women clearing cervical HPV infection. The protocol was immunoSEQ multiplex PCR, while the TCRdb copy is restricted to in-frame clones and leaves out a portion. Its table lists 45,000 to 55,000 clones. The sequenced material came from blood buffy coat. The receptors were gathered from a woman aged 18 to 75 with a cervical HPV16 infection that either progressed to CIN3+ or cleared (not recorded which).

As for this clone: The read ends 3 residues before the CDR3 terminus; that terminus is restored from the germline J gene. The rearrangement links TRBV28 to TRBJ1-4; 9 positions agree with TRBD1. V gave up 6 bases and J gave up 7 bases; unmatched junction bases: 6. Per the germline V gene, CDR1 is MDHEN and CDR2 is SYDVKM. The CDR3 sequence is 14 residues long. CDR3 DNA (partial): TGTGCCAGCAGGACAGGGGGAAAGGGTGAAAAA. Residues: CASRTGGKGEK. The entire CDR3 is CASRTGGKGEKLFF.

Concerning this clone itself: Coverage ceases 3 residues before the CDR3 finishes, and the germline J gene fills in the end. J is TRBJ1-5 and V is TRBV11-2; possible D gene TRBD1, 5 bases. This CDR3 has 15 residues. Trimming left V 2 bases short and J 6 bases short, with 14 bases between. Germline V gives CDR1 SGHAT, CDR2 FQNNGV. The CDR3 spells CASSLTSGLGQPQHF. Partial CDR3 DNA: TGTGCCAGCAGCTTAACATCAGGGCTAGGTCAGCCC.

Points on this clone: The sequenced fragment ends 3 residues before the CDR3 boundary, so the rest is inferred from the germline J gene. The rearrangement uses TRBV7-9 and TRBJ1-1, with 9 bases identical to TRBD1. The CDR3 has 12 amino acids. Germline CDR1 SEHNR, CDR2 FQNEAQ (reference sequence). Incomplete CDR3 DNA: TGTGCCAGCAGCCCTGGACAGGGGAAG. Translating gives CASSPGQGK. The CDR3 as a whole reads CASSPGQGKAFF.

To note about this clone: Mismatch with germline at one junction end may stem from a read error. Read data end 3 residues before the CDR3 end; the end is taken from the germline J gene. Other DNA sequences in the same sample also yield this CDR3. The chain recombines TRBV10-1 with TRBJ1-3, with no clear D. Germline CDR1 is WNHNN and CDR2 is SYGVQD (reference sequence). The CDR3 length is 14 residues. CDR3 DNA (partial): TGCGCCGGCCACCTTATCCCCTGCGGGCACACT. This gives the protein CAGHLIPCGHT. The whole CDR3 protein reads CAGHLIPCGHTIYF.

In the case of this clone: The read ends 3 residues early relative to the CDR3; the germline J gene fills the gap. This chain links TRBV2 with TRBJ1-1; 9 bases map to TRBD1. The CDR3 runs 15 residues. Germline trimming cut 6 bases from V and 1 base from J; bases unmatched to any gene: 6. CDR1 and CDR2 (germline): SNHLY, FYNNEI. The chain's CDR3 is CASRAGTGRNTEAFF. The sequenced CDR3 bases are TGTGCCAGCAGAGCCGGGACAGGGCGGAACACTGAA.

A word on this clone: The read ends 3 residues before the CDR3 terminus; that terminus is restored from the germline J gene. The chain links TRBV20-1 to TRBJ2-2; unclear D gene. Germline assignment: CDR1 DFQATT and CDR2 SNEGSKA (reference sequence). This CDR3 has 13 amino acids. This CDR3 reads CSASITTNEKLFF. The sequenced CDR3 bases are TGCAGTGCGTCGATTACAACTAATGAAAAG.

With respect to this clone: Read coverage stops 3 residues before the CDR3 terminus; the germline J gene supplies the remainder. The chain carries TRBV18 and TRBJ1-2; unclear D gene. Germline V gene data show CDR1 as KGHSH and CDR2 as LQKENI. CDR3 length: 14 residues. The sequenced CDR3 bases are TGTGCCAGCTCACCACCGGTTGTCGAAAACATC. Its protein is CASSPPVVENI. The full CDR3 sequence reads CASSPPVVENIYTF.

To note about this clone: Read coverage stops 3 residues before the CDR3 terminus; the germline J gene supplies the remainder. The genes are TRBV20-1 and TRBJ2-7; 7 bases map to TRBD2. CDR1 is DFQATT, CDR2 SNEGSKA, per germline (reference sequence). CDR3 size: 13 residues. J was trimmed by 1 base and V by 6 bases; bases with no gene match: 6. CDR3 DNA (partial): TGCAGTGCAGCCCGGGACTATTCCTACGAG. Amino acids: CSAARDYSYE. In full, the CDR3 reads CSAARDYSYEQYF.

Concerning this clone itself: The read stops 3 residues short of the end of the CDR3; the missing end is completed from the germline J gene. The sample carries other DNA sequences with the same CDR3. This rearrangement joins TRBV6-4 to TRBJ2-3; 10 bases are a match to TRBD2. The CDR3 runs to 15 residues. J was trimmed by 1 base and V by 4 bases; bases with no gene match: 2. CDR1 and CDR2 from the germline V gene are MRHNA and SNTAGT. CDR3 region: CASSGTSGGTDTQYF. The part of the CDR3 DNA that was read is TGTGCCAGCAGTGGCACTAGCGGGGGCACAGATACG.

Concerning this clone: The read gets to within 3 residues of the CDR3 end, and the germline J gene fills in the rest. The chain couples TRBV10-3 to TRBJ1-5; D unresolved. V lost 5 bases to trimming and J lost 5 bases, with 19 bases between them. The length of the CDR3 is 16 residues. Per germline, CDR1 ENHRY and CDR2 SYGVKD. The CDR3 DNA, read in part, is TGTGCCATCAGTTCTCCGGGCAGTTACGGGGATCAGCCC. It codes for CAISSPGSYGDQP. The complete CDR3 protein is CAISSPGSYGDQPQHF.

A note on this clone: The read comes to an end 3 residues before the CDR3 does, leaving the germline J gene to fill in the end. The chain carries TRBV20-1 and TRBJ2-1; TRBD2 agrees at 10 bases. Germline CDR1 is DFQATT and CDR2 is SNEGSKA (reference sequence). The CDR3 length is 22 residues. Unmatched junction bases numbered 24, after V lost 4 bases and J lost 0 bases. The CDR3 here is CSATAGGATSGRSYVSYNEQFF. CDR3 DNA (partial): TGCAGTGCTACAGCAGGGGGCGCGACTAGCGGGCGAAGTTATGTCTCCTACAATGAG.

About this clone: The CDR3 end falls 3 residues outside the read, so it is completed with the germline J gene. This chain connects TRBV19 to TRBJ1-1, with TRBD1 matching 7 bases. The trim removed 3 bases at V and 6 bases at J, leaving 7 bases unmatched. The germline gives CDR1 LNHDA, CDR2 SQIVND (reference sequence). This CDR3 has 14 residues. The covered CDR3 bases are TGTGCCAGTAGTATTCAGGGGGTTTCTCCTGAA. Amino acids: CASSIQGVSPE. The entire CDR3 is CASSIQGVSPEAFF.

To note about this clone: The CDR3 goes on 3 residues after the read ends, and that part is filled in from the germline J gene. The chain combines TRBV11-3 with TRBJ1-4; TRBD1 agrees at 10 bases. J lost 7 bases, V lost 7 bases, and 6 bases had no gene match. Germline CDR1 reads SGHNT; CDR2 reads YENEEA. This CDR3 region has 14 residues. The covered CDR3 bases are TGTGCCAGCATTGACAGGGGGCGATTTGAAAAA. It codes for CASIDRGRFEK. The full CDR3 protein is CASIDRGRFEKLFF.

Worth noting for this clone: The read ends 3 residues shy of where the CDR3 ends; the end is completed using the germline J gene. V and J are TRBV7-2 and TRBJ2-7, with D unresolved. The germline gives CDR1 SGHTA, CDR2 FQGNSA. The CDR3 sequence is 14 residues long. The V end was cut by 1 base, the J end by 5 bases, with 12 bases between. This chain's CDR3 is CASSLGRAINEQYF. The part of the CDR3 DNA that was read is TGTGCCAGCAGCTTAGGTCGCGCGATCAACGAG.

With respect to this clone: The read comes to an end 3 residues before the CDR3 does, leaving the germline J gene to fill in the end. This rearrangement joins TRBV20-1 to TRBJ1-2; 8 positions match TRBD1. The junction had 8 bases not matched to a gene; V was cut back by 2 bases and J by 6 bases. The CDR3 is made up of 14 amino acids. Per the germline V gene, CDR1 is DFQATT and CDR2 is SNEGSKA (reference sequence). The CDR3 region is CSARYPTGDNGYTF. Partial CDR3 DNA: TGCAGTGCTAGATATCCGACAGGGGATAATGGC.

Comment on this clone: The CDR3 goes on 3 residues after the read ends, and that part is filled in from the germline J gene. This chain uses TRBV19 with TRBJ1-2, with D perhaps matching TRBD1 (5 bases). Germline V gene lookup returns CDR1 LNHDA and CDR2 SQIVND (reference sequence). The CDR3 loop spans 15 amino acids. CDR3 sequence: CATSGLAGLTDTYTF. CDR3 DNA (partial): TGTGCCACCAGCGGGTTAGCGGGACTCACAGATACC.

For this clone: An end of the junction differs from the germline gene, which may be a read error. Read coverage stops 3 residues before the CDR3 terminus; the germline J gene supplies the remainder. This sample includes further DNA sequences coding for the same CDR3. The rearrangement uses TRBV5-1 and TRBJ1-3, with unresolved D. The CDR3 has 14 residues. Germline CDR1 reads SGHRS; CDR2 reads YFSETQ. The part of the CDR3 DNA that was read is TGCGCCAGCAGCTTGGACAGCTCTGGAAACACA. This codes for CASSLDSSGNT. The complete CDR3 reads CASSLDSSGNTIYF.

About this clone itself: The read gets to within 3 residues of the CDR3 end, and the germline J gene fills in the rest. The genes are TRBV10-3 and TRBJ2-3, with D possibly being TRBD1 or TRBD2 (5 bases each). Germline values: CDR1 ENHRY, CDR2 SYGVKD. The CDR3 covers 15 residues. Trimming shortened V by 6 bases and J by 2 bases, and 15 bases separated the two germline ends. The CDR3 bases that were read are TGTGCCATCAGCAGAGGGGCCCTACTCACAGATACG. As protein: CAISRGALLTDT. The CDR3, in full, reads CAISRGALLTDTQYF.

Points on this clone: The read terminates 3 residues before the CDR3 end, so the remaining end is supplied by the germline J gene. This sequence joins TRBV5-1 and TRBJ2-7, with D perhaps matching TRBD1 (6 bases). This CDR3 has 15 amino acids. Trimming removed 1 base from V and 2 bases from J, with 13 bases in between. CDR1 and CDR2 (germline): SGHRS, YFSETQ. The CDR3 reads CASSLRPGQAYEQYF. The part of the CDR3 DNA that was read is TGCGCCAGCAGCTTGAGACCGGGACAAGCCTACGAG. Full variable domain (missing parts from reference TRBV5-1 and TRBJ2-7): KAGVTQTPRYLIKTRGQQVTLSCSPISGHRSVSWYQQTPGQGLQFLFEYFSETQRNKGNFPGRFSGRQFSNSRSEMNVSTLELGDSALYLCASSLRPGQAYEQYFGPGTRLTVT.

Remarks on this clone: Read data end 3 residues before the CDR3 end; the end is taken from the germline J gene. The sample contains more than one DNA sequence encoding this CDR3. The J gene is TRBJ2-3, the V gene TRBV6-4, with 11 bases identical to TRBD2. Germline V gives CDR1 MRHNA, CDR2 SNTAGT. Trimming at V came to 3 bases and at J to 1 base, leaving 0 bases not matched to a gene. The CDR3 runs 15 residues. CDR3 region: CASSETSGGTDTQYF. The CDR3 bases that were read are TGTGCCAGCAGTGAGACTAGCGGGGGCACAGATACG.

Worth noting for this clone: The sequenced fragment ends 3 residues before the CDR3 boundary, so the rest is inferred from the germline J gene. The chain couples TRBV5-5 to TRBJ2-3, with D maybe TRBD2 (5 bases). The V end was cut by 2 bases, the J end by 4 bases, with 5 bases between. CDR3 length equals 12 residues. Per germline, CDR1 SGHKS and CDR2 YYEKEE (reference sequence). The part of the CDR3 DNA that was read is TGTGCCAGCAGCTTCGGGGCAGATACG. It encodes CASSFGADT. The complete CDR3 protein is CASSFGADTQYF. Filled out from reference TRBV5-5 and TRBJ2-3, the complete variable domain reads DAGVTQSPTHLIKTRGQQVTLRCSPISGHKSVSWYQQVLGQGPQFIFQYYEKEERGRGNFPDRFSARQFPNYSSELNVNALLLGDSALYLCASSFGADTQYFGPGTRLTVL.

Concerning this clone itself: The sequenced fragment ends 3 residues before the CDR3 boundary, so the rest is inferred from the germline J gene. This chain links TRBV20-1 with TRBJ2-3, with 9 bases matching TRBD2. J gave up 1 base and V 6 bases, and 2 bases lay outside the gene matches. Per germline, CDR1 DFQATT and CDR2 SNEGSKA (reference sequence). CDR3 size: 13 residues. The covered CDR3 bases are TGCAGTGCCCAGCGGGGGGGCACAGATACG. Translated, it gives CSAQRGGTDT. The CDR3, in full, reads CSAQRGGTDTQYF.

Remarks on this clone: The read halts 3 residues ahead of the CDR3 end, with the missing end drawn from the germline J gene. The gene calls are TRBV5-1 and TRBJ1-1; the D gene is possibly TRBD1 (6 bases). The CDR3 has 15 amino acids. The V gene lost 1 base and the J gene lost 6 bases, with 16 bases spanning the gap. Germline V lookup: CDR1 SGHRS, CDR2 YFSETQ. CDR3 region: CASSLTGRVEAEAFF. Partial CDR3 DNA: TGCGCCAGCAGCTTGACAGGGAGGGTCGAGGCTGAA. The full variable domain, rest sourced from reference TRBV5-1 and TRBJ1-1, is KAGVTQTPRYLIKTRGQQVTLSCSPISGHRSVSWYQQTPGQGLQFLFEYFSETQRNKGNFPGRFSGRQFSNSRSEMNVSTLELGDSALYLCASSLTGRVEAEAFFGQGTRLTVV.

The CDR3 bases that were read are TGTGCCAGCAGCCCGGCCAGGGGGCGCAGCTATGGC. It translates to CASSPARGRSYG. In full, the CDR3 is CASSPARGRSYGYTF. This chain uses TRBV5-6 with TRBJ1-2, with 8 nucleotides matching TRBD1. The CDR3 end is not reached by the read, which stops 3 residues before it; the germline J gene fills it in. Germline V gene sequence: CDR1 SGHDT, CDR2 YYEEEE. The junction had 9 bases not matched to a gene; V was cut back by 4 bases and J by 4 bases. This CDR3 contains 15 residues.

As to this clone: The missing CDR3 end, 3 residues past where the read stops, is filled in from the germline J gene. The chain recombines TRBV5-1 with TRBJ2-3, with 8 nucleotides matching TRBD2. Germline assignment: CDR1 SGHRS and CDR2 YFSETQ. V was clipped by 2 bases and J by 2 bases; unmatched bases: 4. The CDR3 has 15 amino acids. The DNA read from the CDR3 is TGCGCCAGCAGCTTACTAGCGGAGCCCACAGATACG. Its protein is CASSLLAEPTDT. The CDR3 in its entirety is CASSLLAEPTDTQYF.

Note on this clone: Sequencing ends 3 residues short of the CDR3 end; the germline J gene provides the rest. J is TRBJ1-2 and V is TRBV7-9; the D is unclear. CDR1 SEHNR and CDR2 FQNEAQ come from the germline V gene (reference sequence). CDR3 length equals 15 residues. CDR3 sequence reads: CASSSVEGHDADYTF. CDR3 DNA (partial): TGTGCCAGCAGCTCGGTTGAGGGCCACGACGCCGAC.

Concerning this clone itself: The read ends 3 residues early relative to the CDR3; the germline J gene fills the gap. This chain links TRBV12-3 or TRBV12-4 with TRBJ2-3; perhaps TRBD2 as D (6 bases). The CDR3 consists of 15 residues. V lost 3 bases and J lost 6, with 16 bases in between. The CDR3 loop reads CASSFGGAGGDTQYF. The CDR3 DNA, read in part, is TGTGCCAGCAGTTTCGGAGGGGCAGGTGGGGATACG.